The present T cell receptor (beta chain) was sequenced within a study of shared clonotypes between healthy human individuals. Clones were read by immunoSEQ multiplex PCR, and TCRdb kept only the in-frame ones, dropping some. Of approximately 1,000,000 clones in the sample, around 82% are singletons; the top ten hold 0.4% to 0.55%. Looked up from germline, CDR1 is SNHLY and CDR2 is FYNNEI. The CDR3 is 13 residues long. Trimming took off 7 bases at V and 2 bases at J, with 11 bases between the two ends. Study donors comprised healthy, HIV-negative adults devoid of recent acute infection or vaccination. The sample holds one count of this clone.

The V and J genes are TRBV2 and TRBJ1-1; no clear D gene. The sequence was collected from a man between 18 and 35 years old in good health. Some clones in this sample may be carry-over from other donors' samples. The sequencing input was memory CD4+ T cells from PBMCs. Specified subset: CD45RA-negative fraction. This CDR3 reads CASKRQINTEAFF. In DNA, the CDR3 is TGTGCCAGCAAACGGCAGATAAACACTGAAGCTTTCTTT.